The present entry profiles one T cell receptor (beta chain) with its context. The data were taken from a study of blood T cell repertoires in COVID-19. Overall study: PBMCs, B-cell-depleted T cells, or T cells provided the cDNA or gDNA that made up the material.

The CDR3 is made up of 14 amino acids. After removal of 4 bases from V and 4 bases from J, the junction contained 6 bases not matched to a gene. Looked up from germline, CDR1 is SGHDN and CDR2 is FVKESK. Participant ages covered about 18 to 100 years across about 22 US areas. Participants were placed into cohorts based on the clinical history they reported. Profiled with immunoSEQ multiplex PCR; TCRdb holds only in-frame clones, not every one. This table holds approximately 160,000 clones, 80% to 90% found once. The chain uses TRBV14 and TRBJ1-2; 7 positions match TRBD1. Material for sequencing was PBMCs or T cells enriched from blood (not recorded which). The receptor's source is a man aged 45 to 65 who had recovered from COVID-19. CDR3 protein: CASSLAGQLYGYTF. The CDR3 DNA sequence: TGTGCCAGCAGCCTCGCGGGACAGCTCTATGGCTACACCTTC. Drawing the rest from reference TRBV14 and TRBJ1-2, the complete variable domain is EAGVTQFPSHSVIEKGQTVTLRCDPISGHDNLYWYRRVMGKEIKFLLHFVKESKQDESGMPNNRFLAERTGGTYSTLKVQPAELEDSGVYFCASSLAGQLYGYTFGSGTRLTVV.